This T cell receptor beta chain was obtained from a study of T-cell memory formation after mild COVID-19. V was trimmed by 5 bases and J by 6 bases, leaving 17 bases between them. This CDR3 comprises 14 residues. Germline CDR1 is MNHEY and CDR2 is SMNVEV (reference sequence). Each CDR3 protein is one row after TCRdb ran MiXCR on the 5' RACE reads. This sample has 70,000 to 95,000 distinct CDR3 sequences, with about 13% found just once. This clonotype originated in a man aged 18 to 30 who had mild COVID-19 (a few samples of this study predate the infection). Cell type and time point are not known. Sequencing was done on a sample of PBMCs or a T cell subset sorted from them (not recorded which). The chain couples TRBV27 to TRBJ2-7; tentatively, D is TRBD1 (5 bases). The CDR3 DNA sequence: TGTGCCAGCAGTCCCCTCGAGGAAAGGGGCGAGCAGTACTTC. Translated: CASSPLEERGEQYF.